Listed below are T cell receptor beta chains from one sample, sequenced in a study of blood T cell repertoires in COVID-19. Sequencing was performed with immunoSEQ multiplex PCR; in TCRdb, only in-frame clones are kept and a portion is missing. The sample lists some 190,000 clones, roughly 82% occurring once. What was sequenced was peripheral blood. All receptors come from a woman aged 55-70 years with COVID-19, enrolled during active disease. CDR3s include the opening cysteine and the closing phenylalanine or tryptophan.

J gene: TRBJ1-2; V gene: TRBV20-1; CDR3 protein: CSASRQNGYTF
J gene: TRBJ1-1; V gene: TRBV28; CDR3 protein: CASSGQGKWNTEAFF
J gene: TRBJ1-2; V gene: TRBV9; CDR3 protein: CASSPLGQESYGYTF
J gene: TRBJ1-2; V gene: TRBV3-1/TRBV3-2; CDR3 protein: CASSQGPQVGAYGYTF
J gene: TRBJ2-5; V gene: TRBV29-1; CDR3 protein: CSGKGAETQYF
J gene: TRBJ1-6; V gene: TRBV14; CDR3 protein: CASSQAQGGNSPLHF
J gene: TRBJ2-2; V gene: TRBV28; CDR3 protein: CASARSTGELFF
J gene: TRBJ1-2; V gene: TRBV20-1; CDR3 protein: CSLTGAGGYTF
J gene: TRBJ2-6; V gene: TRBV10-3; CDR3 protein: CAISESDQGGSGANVLTF
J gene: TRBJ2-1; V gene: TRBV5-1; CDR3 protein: CASSLVGTGPFNEQFF